The sequence of this T cell receptor (beta chain) was determined in a study of OX40 agonist ivuxolimab in advanced cancers. Whole-study context: Dose-escalation patients suffered from hepatocellular carcinoma, melanoma, renal cell or head and neck cancer. Age averaged around 60 years (range roughly 23 to 90), and roughly 80% were male. Study observations and caveats: In the 0.1 to 3.0 mg/kg range, CD4+ and CD8+ blood T cells had expanded clonally by week 6. More expanded clones were seen, on average, in CD8+ T cells than in CD4+.

The data were produced by immunoSEQ multiplex PCR, yet TCRdb's version contains in-frame clones alone and is incomplete. The repertoire has 5,500 to 7,000 clones, over 75% of them found once; the top ten carry around 25%. Germline V gene data show CDR1 as SGHAT and CDR2 as FQNNGV. V shed 0 bases and J 5 bases; nucleotides not matched to a gene: 0. There are 16 residues in the CDR3. Details on this clone: Its cognate antigen is unknown.

This sample comprised CD4+ or CD8+ T cells sorted from blood, obtained in a trial of the OX40 agonist ivuxolimab. This TCR derives from an adult with an advanced solid tumor such as melanoma, head and neck, liver or kidney cancer. The V call is TRBV11-2, the J call TRBJ2-1; the match to TRBD2 covers 14 bases. The CDR3 spells CASSLEGLAGDNEQFF. CDR3 bases: TGTGCCAGCAGCTTAGAGGGACTAGCGGGGGACAATGAGCAGTTCTTC.